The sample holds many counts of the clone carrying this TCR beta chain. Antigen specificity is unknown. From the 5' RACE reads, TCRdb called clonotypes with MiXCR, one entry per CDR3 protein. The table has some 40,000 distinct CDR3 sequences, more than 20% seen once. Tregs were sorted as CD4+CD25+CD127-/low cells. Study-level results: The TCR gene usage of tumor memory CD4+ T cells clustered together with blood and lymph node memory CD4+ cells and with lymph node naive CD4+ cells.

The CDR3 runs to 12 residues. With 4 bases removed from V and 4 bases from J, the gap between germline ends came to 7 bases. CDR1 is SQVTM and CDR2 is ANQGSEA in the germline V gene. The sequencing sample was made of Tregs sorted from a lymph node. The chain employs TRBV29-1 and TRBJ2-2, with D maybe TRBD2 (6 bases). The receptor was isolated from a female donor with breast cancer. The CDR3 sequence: CSVAGGTGELFF. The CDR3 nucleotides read TGCAGCGTTGCCGGGGGCACCGGGGAGCTGTTTTTT.